The next 5 T cell receptor beta chains were all read from a single sample in a study of metastatic and nonmetastatic thyroid tumors. Among the patients, none had received any treatment before thyroid surgery. TCRdb re-called the PCR reads via MiXCR. This sample yields approximately 86,000 clones, of which around 13% are seen a single time; 8.5% to 10% belongs to the top ten. The sample taken for sequencing was tumor tissue. The receptor source for this set is a female donor with papillary thyroid cancer or a benign thyroid nodule (not recorded which). Some clones in this sample may be carry-over from other donors' samples.

This clone occurred many times. The rearrangement uses TRBV5-6 and TRBJ1-1, with a possible D match to TRBD1 (5 bases). V shed 0 bases and J shed 0 bases, with 12 bases lying between them. CDR1 and CDR2 from the germline V gene are SGHDT and YYEEEE. The CDR3 totals 16 residues. The CDR3 loop is CASSLGGRDLNTEAFF. Here the CDR3 DNA reads TGTGCCAGCAGCTTGGGGGGGAGAGACTTGAACACTGAAGCTTTCTTT.

The sample holds many counts of this clone. CDR3 sequence (DNA): TGCAGTGCTCAGGGGAGCTCCTATAATTCACCCCTCCACTTT. Protein: CSAQGSSYNSPLHF. The chain uses TRBV20-1 and TRBJ1-6; D is perhaps TRBD1 (6 bases). V lost 5 bases, J lost 0 bases, and 8 bases lay in between. CDR1 is DFQATT, CDR2 SNEGSKA, per germline (reference sequence). This CDR3 comprises 14 residues.

This clone was picked up one time. A much larger clonotype is one base distant, so this may be a read error. The chain joins TRBV7-8 to TRBJ1-4; D uncertain. Deletions cut 1 base from V and 10 bases from J, with 13 bases between. Germline lookup yields CDR1 SGHVS and CDR2 FQNEAQ. The CDR3 has 14 amino acids. In DNA, the CDR3 is TGTGCCAGCAGCTTAGGATCTAGGGAGGCAAAACTGTTTTTT. It encodes CASSLGSREAKLFF.

The chain carries TRBV29-1 and TRBJ2-1; a weak D match, TRBD1 (6 bases). With 6 bases removed from V and 3 bases from J, the gap between germline ends came to 15 bases. The CDR3 is made up of 14 amino acids. Germline CDR1 SQVTM, CDR2 ANQGSEA. The CDR3, as DNA: TGCAGCGTAGGCGTATTAGGGGGCTACAATGAGCAGTTCTTC. Residues: CSVGVLGGYNEQFF.

This clone came up many times. The chain couples TRBV6-1 to TRBJ2-1, with 8 bases identical to TRBD2. The CDR3 extends over 12 amino acids. V gave up 10 bases and J gave up 10 bases; unmatched junction bases: 9. Germline values: CDR1 MNHNS, CDR2 SASEGT. The CDR3 spells CAIRRGAREQFF. The CDR3 DNA reads TGTGCCATCCGGCGGGGGGCGAGGGAGCAGTTCTTC.